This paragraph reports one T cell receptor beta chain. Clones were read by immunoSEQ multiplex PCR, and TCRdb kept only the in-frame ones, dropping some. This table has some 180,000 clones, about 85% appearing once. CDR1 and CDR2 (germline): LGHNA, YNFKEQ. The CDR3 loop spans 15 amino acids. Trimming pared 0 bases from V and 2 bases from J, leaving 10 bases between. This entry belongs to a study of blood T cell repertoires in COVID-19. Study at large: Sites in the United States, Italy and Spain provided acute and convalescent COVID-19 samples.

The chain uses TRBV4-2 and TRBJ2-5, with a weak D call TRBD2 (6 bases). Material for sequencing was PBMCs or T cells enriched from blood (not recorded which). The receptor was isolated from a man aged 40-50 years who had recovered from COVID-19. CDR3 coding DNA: TGTGCCAGCAGCCAAGATGGCAGCGGGCAAGAGACCCAGTACTTC. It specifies CASSQDGSGQETQYF.